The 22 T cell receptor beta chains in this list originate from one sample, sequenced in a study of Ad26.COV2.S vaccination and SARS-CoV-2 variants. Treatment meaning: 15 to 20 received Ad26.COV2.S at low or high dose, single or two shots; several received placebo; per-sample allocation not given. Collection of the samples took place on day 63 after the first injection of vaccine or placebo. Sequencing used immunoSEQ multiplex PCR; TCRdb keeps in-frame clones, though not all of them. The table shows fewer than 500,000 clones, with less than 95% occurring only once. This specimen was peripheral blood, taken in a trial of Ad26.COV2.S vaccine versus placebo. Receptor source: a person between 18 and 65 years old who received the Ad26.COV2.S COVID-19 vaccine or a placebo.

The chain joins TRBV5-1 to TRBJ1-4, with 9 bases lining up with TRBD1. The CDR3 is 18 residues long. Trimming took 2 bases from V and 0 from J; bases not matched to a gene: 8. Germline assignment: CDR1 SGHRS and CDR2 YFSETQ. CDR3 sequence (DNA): TGCGCCAGCAGCTTACAGGGGGCATCGCCTGCAACTAATGAAAAACTGTTTTTT. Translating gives CASSLQGASPATNEKLFF.

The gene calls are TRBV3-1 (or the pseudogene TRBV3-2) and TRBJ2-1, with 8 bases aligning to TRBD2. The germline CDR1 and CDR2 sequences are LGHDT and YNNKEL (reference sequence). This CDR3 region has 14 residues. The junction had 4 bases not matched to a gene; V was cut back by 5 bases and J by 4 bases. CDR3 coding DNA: TGTGCCAGCAGCTCAATAGCGGGATACAATGAGCAGTTCTTC. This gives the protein CASSSIAGYNEQFF.

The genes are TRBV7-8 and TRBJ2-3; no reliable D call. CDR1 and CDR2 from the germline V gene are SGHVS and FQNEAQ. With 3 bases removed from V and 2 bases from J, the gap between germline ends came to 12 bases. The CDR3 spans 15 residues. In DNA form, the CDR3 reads TGTGCCAGCAGCTTGAGCCAGGCCATCACAGATACGCAGTATTTT. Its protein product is CASSLSQAITDTQYF.

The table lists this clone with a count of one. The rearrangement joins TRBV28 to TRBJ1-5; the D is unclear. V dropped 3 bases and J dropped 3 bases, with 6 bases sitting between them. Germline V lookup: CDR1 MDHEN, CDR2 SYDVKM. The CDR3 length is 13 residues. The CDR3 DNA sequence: TGTGCCAGCAGTTTTTCAGTCAATCAGCCCCAGCATTTT. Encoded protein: CASSFSVNQPQHF.

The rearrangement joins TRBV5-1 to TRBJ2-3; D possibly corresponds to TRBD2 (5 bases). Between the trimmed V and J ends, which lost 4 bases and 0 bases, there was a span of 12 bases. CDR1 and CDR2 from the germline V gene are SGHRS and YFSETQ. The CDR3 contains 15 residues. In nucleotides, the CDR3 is TGCGCCAGCAGCCCTGGACGGACTAGCACAGATACGCAGTATTTT. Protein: CASSPGRTSTDTQYF.

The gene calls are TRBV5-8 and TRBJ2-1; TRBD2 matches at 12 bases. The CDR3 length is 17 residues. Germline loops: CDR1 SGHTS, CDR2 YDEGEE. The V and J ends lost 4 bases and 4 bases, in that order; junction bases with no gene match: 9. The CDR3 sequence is CASSLGTSGPSYNEQFF. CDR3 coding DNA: TGTGCCAGCAGCCTCGGGACTAGCGGGCCGTCGTACAATGAGCAGTTCTTC.

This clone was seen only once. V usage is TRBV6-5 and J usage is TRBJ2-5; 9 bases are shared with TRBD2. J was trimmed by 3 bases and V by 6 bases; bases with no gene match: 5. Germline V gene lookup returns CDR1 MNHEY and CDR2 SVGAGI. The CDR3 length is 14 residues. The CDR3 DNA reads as TGTGCCAGCAGGGGACTAGCACTAAAAGAGACCCAGTACTTC. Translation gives CASRGLALKETQYF.

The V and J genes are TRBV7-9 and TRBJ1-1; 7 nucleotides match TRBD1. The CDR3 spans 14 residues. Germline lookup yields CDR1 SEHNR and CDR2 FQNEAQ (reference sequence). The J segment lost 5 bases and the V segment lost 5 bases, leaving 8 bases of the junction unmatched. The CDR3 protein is CASSPSGGWTEAFF. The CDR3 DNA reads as TGTGCCAGCAGCCCGTCAGGGGGGTGGACTGAAGCTTTCTTT.

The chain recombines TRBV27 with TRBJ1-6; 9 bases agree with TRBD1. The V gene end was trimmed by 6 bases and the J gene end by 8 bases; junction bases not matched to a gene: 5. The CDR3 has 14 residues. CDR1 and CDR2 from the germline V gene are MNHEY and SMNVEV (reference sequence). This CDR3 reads CASSLRDRDSPLHF. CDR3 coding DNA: TGTGCCAGCAGCCTCCGGGACAGGGATTCACCCCTCCACTTT.

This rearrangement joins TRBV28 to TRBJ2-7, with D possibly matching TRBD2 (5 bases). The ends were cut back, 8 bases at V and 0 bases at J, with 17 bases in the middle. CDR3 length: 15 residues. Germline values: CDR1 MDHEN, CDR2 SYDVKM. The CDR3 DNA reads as TGTGCCAGCCCTCAAGCCCGGGAAGTCTCCTACGAGCAGTACTTC. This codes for CASPQAREVSYEQYF.

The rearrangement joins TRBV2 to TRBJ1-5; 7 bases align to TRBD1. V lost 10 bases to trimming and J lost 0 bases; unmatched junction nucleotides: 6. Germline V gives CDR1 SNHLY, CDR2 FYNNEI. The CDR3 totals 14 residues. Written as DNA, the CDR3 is TGTGCCACCGGACAGGAACTTAGCAATCAGCCCCAGCATTTT. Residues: CATGQELSNQPQHF.

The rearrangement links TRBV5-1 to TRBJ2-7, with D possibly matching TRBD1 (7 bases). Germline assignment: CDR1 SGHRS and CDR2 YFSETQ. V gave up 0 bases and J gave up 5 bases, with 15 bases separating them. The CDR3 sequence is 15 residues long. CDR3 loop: CASSLVQGGRDEQYF. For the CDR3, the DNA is TGCGCCAGCAGCTTGGTGCAGGGGGGACGGGACGAGCAGTACTTC.

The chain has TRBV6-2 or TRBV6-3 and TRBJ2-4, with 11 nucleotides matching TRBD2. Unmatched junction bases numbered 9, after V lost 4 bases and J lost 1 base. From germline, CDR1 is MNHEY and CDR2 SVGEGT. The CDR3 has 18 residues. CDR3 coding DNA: TGTGCCAGCAGTTTAGCGGGAGGGTGGATGGTGGCCAAAAACATTCAGTACTTC. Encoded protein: CASSLAGGWMVAKNIQYF.

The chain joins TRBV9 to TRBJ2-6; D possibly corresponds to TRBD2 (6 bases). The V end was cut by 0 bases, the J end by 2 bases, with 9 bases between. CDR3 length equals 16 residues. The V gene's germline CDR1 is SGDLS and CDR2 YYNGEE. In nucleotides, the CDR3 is TGTGCCAGCAGCGTAGCTGGAGGGACTGGGGCCAACGTCCTGACTTTC. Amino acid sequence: CASSVAGGTGANVLTF.

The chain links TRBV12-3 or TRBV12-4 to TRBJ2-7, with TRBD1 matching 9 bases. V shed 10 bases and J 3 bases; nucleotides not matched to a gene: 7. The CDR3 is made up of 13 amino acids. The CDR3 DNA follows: TGTGCCATCACTCGGACAGGGGTCTACGAGCAGTACTTC. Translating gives CAITRTGVYEQYF.

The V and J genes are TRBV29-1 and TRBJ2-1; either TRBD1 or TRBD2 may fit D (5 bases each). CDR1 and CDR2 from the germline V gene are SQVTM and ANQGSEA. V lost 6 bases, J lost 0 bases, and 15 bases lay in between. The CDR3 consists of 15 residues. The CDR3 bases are TGCAGCGTCCTAGGGACCGACAGCTCCTACAATGAGCAGTTCTTC. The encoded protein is CSVLGTDSSYNEQFF.

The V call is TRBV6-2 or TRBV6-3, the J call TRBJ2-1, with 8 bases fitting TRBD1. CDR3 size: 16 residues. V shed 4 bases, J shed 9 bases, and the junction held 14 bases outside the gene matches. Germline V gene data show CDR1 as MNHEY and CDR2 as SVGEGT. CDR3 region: CASSSLDRAGYGEQFF. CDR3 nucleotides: TGTGCCAGCAGTTCCCTGGACAGGGCGGGGTATGGTGAGCAGTTCTTC.

The CDR3 region has the DNA TGTGCCAGCGGGACCTTCTACGAGCAGTACTTC. Translating gives CASGTFYEQYF. The chain links TRBV28 to TRBJ2-7; D possibly uses TRBD1 or TRBD2 (5 bases each). This CDR3 region has 11 residues. CDR1 and CDR2 (germline): MDHEN, SYDVKM. V was clipped by 8 bases and J by 3 bases, with 8 bases between them.

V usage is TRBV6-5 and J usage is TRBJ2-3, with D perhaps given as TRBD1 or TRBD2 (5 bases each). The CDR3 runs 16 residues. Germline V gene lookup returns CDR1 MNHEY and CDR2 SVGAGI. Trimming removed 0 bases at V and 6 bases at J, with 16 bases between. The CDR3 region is CASSYSGALGVDTQYF. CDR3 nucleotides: TGTGCCAGCAGTTACTCGGGTGCGCTGGGGGTTGATACGCAGTATTTT.

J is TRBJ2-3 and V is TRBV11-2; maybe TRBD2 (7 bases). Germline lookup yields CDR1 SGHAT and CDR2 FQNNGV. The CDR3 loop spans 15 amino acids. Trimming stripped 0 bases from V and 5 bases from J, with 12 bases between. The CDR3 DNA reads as TGTGCCAGCAGCTTAGAGCGGGGGCATTTAGATACGCAGTATTTT. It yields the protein CASSLERGHLDTQYF.

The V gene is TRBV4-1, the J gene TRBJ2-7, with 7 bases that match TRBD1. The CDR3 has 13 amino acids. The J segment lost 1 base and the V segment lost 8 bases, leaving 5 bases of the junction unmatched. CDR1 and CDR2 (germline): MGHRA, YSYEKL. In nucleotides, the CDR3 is TGCGCCAGCGCCGACAGGGAATCCTACGAGCAGTACTTC. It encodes CASADRESYEQYF.

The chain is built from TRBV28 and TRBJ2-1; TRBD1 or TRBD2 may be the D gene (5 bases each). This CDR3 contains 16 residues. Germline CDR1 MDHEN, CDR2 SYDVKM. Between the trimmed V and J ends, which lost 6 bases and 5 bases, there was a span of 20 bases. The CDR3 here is CASRNSPGTGNNEQFF. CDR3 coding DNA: TGTGCCAGCAGAAATTCCCCCGGGACGGGGAACAATGAGCAGTTCTTC.